This T cell receptor beta chain emerged from a study of OX40 agonist ivuxolimab in advanced cancers. Study as a whole: Ivuxolimab, which patients received intravenously every 2 weeks, was dosed at 0.01 to 10 mg/kg.

This table comes from immunoSEQ multiplex PCR, and its TCRdb copy is limited to in-frame clones, with some not included. The data show fewer than 85,000 clones, about 86% seen once. This CDR3 is 15 amino acids long. The V gene lost 5 bases and the J gene lost 7 bases, with 17 bases spanning the gap. Germline CDR1 and CDR2: SGHVS and FQNEAQ. The input for sequencing was CD4+ or CD8+ T cells sorted from blood, taken in a trial of the OX40 agonist ivuxolimab. V gene TRBV7-8 combines with J gene TRBJ1-4; possibly TRBD1 for D (5 bases). The receptor comes from an adult with an advanced solid tumor such as melanoma, head and neck, liver or kidney cancer. The CDR3 DNA sequence: TGTGCCAGCAGCGAAACCCGCGGGGCGGGTGAAAAACTGTTTTTT. Its protein is CASSETRGAGEKLFF.